A single sample is the source of the 5 T cell receptor beta chains below, sequenced in a study of tumor and adjacent non-tumor tissue in lung cancer. No cell sorting was done before RNA was extracted from the tissue. This non-tumor lung sample came from over 3 cm beyond the tumor edge. Three rounds of nested PCR, following a modified ARM-PCR protocol, produced the TCRbeta library. A single record per CDR3 protein comes from TCRdb applying MiXCR to the multiplex PCR reads. The sample includes almost 75,000 distinct CDR3 sequences, about two thirds of them seen just once. Sequencing was done on a sample of distant non-tumor lung tissue. The receptors were sampled from a woman aged 45-60 years with non-small cell lung cancer.

On this clonotype itself: Germline is not matched at one junction end, which may reflect a read error. The chain couples TRBV11-2 to TRBJ2-7; weak D call: TRBD2 (5 bases). The CDR3 has 15 residues. Germline assignment: CDR1 SGHAT and CDR2 FQNNGV. CDR3 nucleotide sequence: TGTACCAGGAGCTTCGGGATAGGCGTTACCTACGAGCAGTACTTC. It yields the protein CTRSFGIGVTYEQYF.

This clonotype was recorded at least ten times. V is TRBV4-3 and J is TRBJ2-7, with 10 bases aligning to TRBD2. The germline gives CDR1 LGHNA, CDR2 YSLEER. V lost 2 bases, J lost 2 bases, and 6 bases stayed unmatched. The CDR3 contains 16 residues. The CDR3: CASSQTLAGVTYEQYF. For the CDR3, the DNA is TGCGCCAGCAGCCAAACCCTAGCGGGAGTGACCTACGAGCAGTACTTC.

The sample holds one count of this clonotype. The junction departs from the called germline gene at one end, perhaps through a read error. This sequence joins TRBV12-3 or TRBV12-4 and TRBJ2-5, with D hard to call. The CDR3 is 14 amino acids. The CDR3 nucleotides are TGTGCCAGCAGTTTAGGAGTCAGCCAAGAGAGCCAGTACTTC. As protein: CASSLGVSQESQYF.

The gene calls are TRBV4-1 and TRBJ1-1; 7 bases match TRBD1. The V gene end was trimmed by 9 bases and the J gene end by 1 base; junction bases not matched to a gene: 14. Germline CDR1 is MGHRA and CDR2 is YSYEKL. The CDR3 has 16 amino acids. The CDR3 coding sequence is TGCGCCAGTAATCAAGATCTCTACAGGGGGAACACTGAAGCTTTCTTT. It encodes CASNQDLYRGNTEAFF.

The chain joins TRBV6-2 or TRBV6-3 to TRBJ1-1; D not resolved. CDR3 size: 14 residues. Germline CDR1 is MNHEY and CDR2 is SVGEGT. Trimming removed 4 bases from V and 7 bases from J, with 16 bases in between. The CDR3 here is CASSCTGPEFEAFF. In DNA, the CDR3 is TGTGCCAGCAGTTGCACGGGCCCAGAGTTTGAAGCTTTCTTT.